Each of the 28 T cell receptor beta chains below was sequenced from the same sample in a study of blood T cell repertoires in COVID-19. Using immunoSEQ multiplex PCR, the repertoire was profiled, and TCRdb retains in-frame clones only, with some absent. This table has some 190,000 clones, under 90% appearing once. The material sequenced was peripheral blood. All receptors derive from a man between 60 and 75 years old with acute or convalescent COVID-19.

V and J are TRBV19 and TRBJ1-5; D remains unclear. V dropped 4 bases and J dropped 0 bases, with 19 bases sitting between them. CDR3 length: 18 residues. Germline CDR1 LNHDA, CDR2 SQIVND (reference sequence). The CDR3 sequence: CASSNPTQDPYSNQPQHF. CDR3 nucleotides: TGTGCCAGTAGTAATCCAACCCAGGATCCTTATAGCAATCAGCCCCAGCATTTT.

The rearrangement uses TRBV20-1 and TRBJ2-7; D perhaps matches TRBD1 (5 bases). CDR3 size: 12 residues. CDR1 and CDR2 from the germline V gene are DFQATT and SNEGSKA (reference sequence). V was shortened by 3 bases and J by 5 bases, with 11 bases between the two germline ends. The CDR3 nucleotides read TGCAGTGCTAGTCGCCAGGGCCACGAGCAGTACTTC. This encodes CSASRQGHEQYF.

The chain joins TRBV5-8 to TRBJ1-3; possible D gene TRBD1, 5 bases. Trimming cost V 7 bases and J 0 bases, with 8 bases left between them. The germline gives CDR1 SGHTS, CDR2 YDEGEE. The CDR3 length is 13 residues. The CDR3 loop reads CASGRVSGNTIYF. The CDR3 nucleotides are TGTGCCAGCGGCAGGGTCTCTGGAAACACCATATATTTT.

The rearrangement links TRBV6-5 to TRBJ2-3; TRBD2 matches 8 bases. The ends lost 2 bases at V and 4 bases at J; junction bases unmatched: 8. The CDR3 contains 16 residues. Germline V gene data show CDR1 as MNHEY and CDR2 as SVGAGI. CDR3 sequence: CASSYAGGGLSDTQYF. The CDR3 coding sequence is TGTGCCAGCAGTTACGCCGGGGGGGGCTTGTCAGATACGCAGTATTTT.

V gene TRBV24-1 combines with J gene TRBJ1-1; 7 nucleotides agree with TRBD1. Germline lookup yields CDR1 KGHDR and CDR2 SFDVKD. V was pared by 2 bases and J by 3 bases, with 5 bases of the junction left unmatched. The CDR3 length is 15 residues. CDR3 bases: TGTGCCACCAGTGATTCAAGACAGGGCCACACTGAAGCTTTCTTT. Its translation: CATSDSRQGHTEAFF.

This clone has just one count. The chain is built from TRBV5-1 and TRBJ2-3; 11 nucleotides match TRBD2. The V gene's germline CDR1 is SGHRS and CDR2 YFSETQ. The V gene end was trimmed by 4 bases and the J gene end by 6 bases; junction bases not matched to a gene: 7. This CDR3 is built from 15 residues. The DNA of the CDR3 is TGCGCCAGCAGCATTAGCGGGAGGGCCGGGGATACGCAGTATTTT. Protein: CASSISGRAGDTQYF.

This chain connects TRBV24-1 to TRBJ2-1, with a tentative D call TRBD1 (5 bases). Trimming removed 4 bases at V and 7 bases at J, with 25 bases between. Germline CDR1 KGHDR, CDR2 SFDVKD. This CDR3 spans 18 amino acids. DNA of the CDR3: TGTGCCACCAGTGACCCCAACCCCCCGCAGGGTAGCCCGAATGAGCAGTTCTTC. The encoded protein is CATSDPNPPQGSPNEQFF.

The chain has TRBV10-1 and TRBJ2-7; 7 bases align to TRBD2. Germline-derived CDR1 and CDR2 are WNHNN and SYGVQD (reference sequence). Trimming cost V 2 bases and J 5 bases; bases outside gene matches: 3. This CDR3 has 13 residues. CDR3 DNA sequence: TGCGCCAGCAGTGAGAACCTAGCGGACGAGCAGTACTTC. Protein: CASSENLADEQYF.

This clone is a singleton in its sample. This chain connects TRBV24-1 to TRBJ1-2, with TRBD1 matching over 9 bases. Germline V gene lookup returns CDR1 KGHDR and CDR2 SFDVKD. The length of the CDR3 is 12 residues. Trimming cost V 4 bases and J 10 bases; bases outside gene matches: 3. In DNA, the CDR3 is TGTGCCACCAGTGAGACAGGGGGGCCCTACACCTTC. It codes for CATSETGGPYTF.

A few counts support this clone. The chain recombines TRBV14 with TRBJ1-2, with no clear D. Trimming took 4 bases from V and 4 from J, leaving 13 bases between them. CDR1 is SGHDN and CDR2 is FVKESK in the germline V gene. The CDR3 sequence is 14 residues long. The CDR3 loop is CASSPLGPFYGYTF. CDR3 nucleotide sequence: TGTGCCAGCAGCCCTCTGGGCCCCTTCTATGGCTACACCTTC.

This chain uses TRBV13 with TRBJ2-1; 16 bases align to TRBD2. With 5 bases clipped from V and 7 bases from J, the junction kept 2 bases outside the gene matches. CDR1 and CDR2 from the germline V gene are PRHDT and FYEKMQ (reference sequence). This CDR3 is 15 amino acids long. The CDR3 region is CASSPGLAGGNEQFF. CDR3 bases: TGTGCCAGCAGCCCGGGACTAGCGGGGGGGAATGAGCAGTTCTTC. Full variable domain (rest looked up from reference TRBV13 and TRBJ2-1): AAGVIQSPRHLIKEKRETATLKCYPIPRHDTVYWYQQGPGQDPQFLISFYEKMQSDKGSIPDRFSAQQFSDYHSELNMSSLELGDSALYFCASSPGLAGGNEQFFGPGTRLTVL.

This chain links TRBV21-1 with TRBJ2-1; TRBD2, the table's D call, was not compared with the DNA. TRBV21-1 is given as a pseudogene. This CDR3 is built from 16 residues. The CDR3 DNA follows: TGTGCCAGCAGCAAAGCCGGCGGGGGATCCTACAATGAGCAGTTCTTC. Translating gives CASSKAGGGSYNEQFF.

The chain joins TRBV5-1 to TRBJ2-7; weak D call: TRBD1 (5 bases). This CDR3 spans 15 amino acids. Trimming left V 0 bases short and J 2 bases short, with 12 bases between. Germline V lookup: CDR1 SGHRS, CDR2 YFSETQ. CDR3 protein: CASSLAQGSAYEQYF. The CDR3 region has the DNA TGCGCCAGCAGCTTGGCCCAGGGTTCGGCCTACGAGCAGTACTTC.

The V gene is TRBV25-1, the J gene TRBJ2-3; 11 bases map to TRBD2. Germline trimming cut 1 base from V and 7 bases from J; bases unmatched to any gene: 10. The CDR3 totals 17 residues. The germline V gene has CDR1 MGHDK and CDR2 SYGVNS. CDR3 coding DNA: TGTGCCAGCAGTGAATTCTCGGTAGCGGGGGGGGCGAATACGCAGTATTTT. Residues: CASSEFSVAGGANTQYF.

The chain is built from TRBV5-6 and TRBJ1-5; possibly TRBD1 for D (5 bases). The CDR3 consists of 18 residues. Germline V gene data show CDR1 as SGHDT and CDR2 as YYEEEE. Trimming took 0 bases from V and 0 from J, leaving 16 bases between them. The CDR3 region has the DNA TGTGCCAGCAGCTTGGGGGGCCCCTTCCCCGCTAGCAATCAGCCCCAGCATTTT. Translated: CASSLGGPFPASNQPQHF.

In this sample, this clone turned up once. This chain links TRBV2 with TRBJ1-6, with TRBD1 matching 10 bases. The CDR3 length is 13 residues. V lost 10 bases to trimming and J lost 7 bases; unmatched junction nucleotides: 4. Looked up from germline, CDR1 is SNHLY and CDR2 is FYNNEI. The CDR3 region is CATGQGVNSPLHF. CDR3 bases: TGTGCCACAGGACAGGGGGTGAATTCACCCCTCCACTTT.

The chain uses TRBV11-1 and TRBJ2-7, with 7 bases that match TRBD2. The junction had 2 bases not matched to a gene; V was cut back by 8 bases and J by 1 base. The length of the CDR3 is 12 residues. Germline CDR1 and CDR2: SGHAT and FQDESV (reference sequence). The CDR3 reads CASLGGSYEQYF. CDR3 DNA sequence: TGTGCCAGCTTGGGAGGGTCCTACGAGCAGTACTTC. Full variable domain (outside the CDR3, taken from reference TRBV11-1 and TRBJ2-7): EAEVAQSPRYKITEKSQAVAFWCDPISGHATLYWYRQILGQGPELLVQFQDESVVDDSQLPKDRFSAERLKGVDSTLKIQPAELGDSAMYLCASLGGSYEQYFGPGTRLTVT.

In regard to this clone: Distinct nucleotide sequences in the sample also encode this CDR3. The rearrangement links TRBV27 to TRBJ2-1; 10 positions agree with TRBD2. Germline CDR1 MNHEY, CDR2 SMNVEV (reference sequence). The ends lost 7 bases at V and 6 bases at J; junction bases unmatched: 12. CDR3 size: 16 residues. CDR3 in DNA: TGTGCCAGCAATAGGCTAGCGGGAGTCTTTGGCAATGAGCAGTTCTTC. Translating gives CASNRLAGVFGNEQFF.

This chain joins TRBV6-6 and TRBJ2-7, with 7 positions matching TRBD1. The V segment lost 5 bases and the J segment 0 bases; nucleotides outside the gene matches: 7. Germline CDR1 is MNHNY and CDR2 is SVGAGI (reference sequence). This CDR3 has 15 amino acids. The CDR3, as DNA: TGTGCCAGCAGTCCCCGGACAGGAGGCTCCTACGAGCAGTACTTC. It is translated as CASSPRTGGSYEQYF.

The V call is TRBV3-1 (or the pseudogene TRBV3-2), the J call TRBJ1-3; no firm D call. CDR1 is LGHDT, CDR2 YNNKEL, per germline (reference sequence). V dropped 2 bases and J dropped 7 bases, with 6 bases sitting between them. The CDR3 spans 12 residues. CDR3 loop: CASSQSGNTIYF. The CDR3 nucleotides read TGTGCCAGCAGCCAATCGGGGAACACCATATATTTT.

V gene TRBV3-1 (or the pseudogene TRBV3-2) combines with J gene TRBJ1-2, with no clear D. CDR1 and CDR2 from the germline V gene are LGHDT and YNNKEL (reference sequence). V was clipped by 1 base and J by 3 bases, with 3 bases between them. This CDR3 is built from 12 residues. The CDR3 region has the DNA TGTGCCAGCAGCCAAGCAGACTATGGCTACACCTTC. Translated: CASSQADYGYTF.

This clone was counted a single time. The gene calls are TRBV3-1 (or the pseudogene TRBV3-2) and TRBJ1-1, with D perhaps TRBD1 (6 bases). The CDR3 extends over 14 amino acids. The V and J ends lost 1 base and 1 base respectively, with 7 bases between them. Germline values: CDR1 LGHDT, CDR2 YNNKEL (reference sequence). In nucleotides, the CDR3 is TGTGCCAGCAGCCAAGCACAGGGGAACACTGAAGCTTTCTTT. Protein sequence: CASSQAQGNTEAFF.

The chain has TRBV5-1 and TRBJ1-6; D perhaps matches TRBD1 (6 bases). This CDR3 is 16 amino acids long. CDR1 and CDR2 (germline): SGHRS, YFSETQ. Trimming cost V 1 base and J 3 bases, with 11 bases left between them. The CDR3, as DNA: TGCGCCAGCAGCTTGTGGATGGACAGCTATAATTCACCCCTCCACTTT. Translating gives CASSLWMDSYNSPLHF.

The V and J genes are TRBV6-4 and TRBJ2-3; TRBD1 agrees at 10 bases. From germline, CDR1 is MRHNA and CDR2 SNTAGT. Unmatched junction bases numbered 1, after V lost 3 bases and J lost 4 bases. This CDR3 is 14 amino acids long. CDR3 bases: TGTGCCAGCAGTGAAGGGACAGGGGCAGATACGCAGTATTTT. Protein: CASSEGTGADTQYF.

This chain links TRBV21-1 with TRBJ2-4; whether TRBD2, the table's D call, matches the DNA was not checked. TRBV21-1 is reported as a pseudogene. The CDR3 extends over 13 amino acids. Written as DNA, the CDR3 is TGTGCCAGCAGCGGGAGGGCCAAAAACATTCAGTACTTC. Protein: CASSGRAKNIQYF.

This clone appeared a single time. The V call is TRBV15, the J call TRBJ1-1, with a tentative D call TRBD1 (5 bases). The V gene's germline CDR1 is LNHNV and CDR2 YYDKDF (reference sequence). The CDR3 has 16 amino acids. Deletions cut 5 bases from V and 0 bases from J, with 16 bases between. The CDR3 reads CATSEPGGDVNTEAFF. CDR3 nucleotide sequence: TGTGCCACCAGCGAGCCTGGGGGGGATGTGAACACTGAAGCTTTCTTT.

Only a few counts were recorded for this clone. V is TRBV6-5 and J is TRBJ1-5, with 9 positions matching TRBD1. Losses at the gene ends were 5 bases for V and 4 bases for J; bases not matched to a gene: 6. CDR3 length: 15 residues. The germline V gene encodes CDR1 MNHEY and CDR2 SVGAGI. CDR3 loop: CASSTRDRENQPQHF. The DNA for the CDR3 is TGTGCCAGCAGTACCCGGGACAGGGAAAATCAGCCCCAGCATTTT.

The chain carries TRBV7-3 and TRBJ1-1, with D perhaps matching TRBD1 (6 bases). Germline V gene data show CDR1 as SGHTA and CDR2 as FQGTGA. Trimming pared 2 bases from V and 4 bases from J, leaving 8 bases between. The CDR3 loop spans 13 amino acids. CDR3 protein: CASSLQGSTEAFF. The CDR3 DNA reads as TGTGCCAGCAGCTTACAGGGGAGCACTGAAGCTTTCTTT.